This T cell receptor (beta chain) was sequenced during a study of blood T cell repertoires in COVID-19. On the study more broadly: Samples representing acute and convalescent COVID-19 were sourced from the United States, Italy and Spain. Sample material is recorded as cDNA or gDNA derived from T cells, B-cell-depleted T cells, or PBMCs.

The authors' processing: Amplification from reference gene primers served as the basis for estimated nucleated cell counts. The method was immunoSEQ multiplex PCR; TCRdb's version includes in-frame clones alone and lacks a portion of them. V, J and clone size were drawn from that table, and D and trimming were deduced from the DNA. The sample holds some 160,000 clones, roughly 90% seen once. V shed 6 bases and J shed 0 bases, with 14 bases lying between them. Per the germline V gene, CDR1 is MNHEY and CDR2 is SVGAGI. This CDR3 contains 15 residues. The receptor's source is a man younger than 30 with acute or convalescent COVID-19. What was sequenced was peripheral blood. J is TRBJ1-2 and V is TRBV6-5; D possibly corresponds to TRBD1 (6 bases). Here the CDR3 reads CASRVGGATNYGYTF. CDR3 DNA sequence: TGTGCCAGCAGGGTGGGGGGGGCTACTAACTATGGCTACACCTTC.